This T cell receptor beta chain came from a study of molecular identifiers for immune sequencing clone quantification. Trimming cost V 3 bases and J 6 bases, with 14 bases left between them. The germline CDR1 and CDR2 sequences are DFQATT and SNEGSKA (reference sequence). The CDR3 sequence is 14 residues long. Libraries of naive CD8 T cells were made from approximately 20,000 to 1,000,000 sorted cells. They used 10%, 30% or 50% RNA. Naive CD8 T cells were sorted as CD8+CD4-CCR7+CD45RA+. A few counts support this clonotype. Antigen unknown. TCRdb passed the PCR reads through MiXCR, listing each CDR3 protein once. The sample contains around 470,000 distinct CDR3 sequences, around 23% of which appear only once. Regarding the study as a whole: Clones that exceeded 20 RNA copies held over 97% of effector molecules, yet under 1% in naive cells.

The chain is built from TRBV20-1 and TRBJ2-2, with D possibly matching TRBD1 (5 bases). Sample: naive CD8+ T cells from blood, with Jurkat cell RNA spiked in. Subset specified: FACS-sorted CD8+CD4-CCR7+CD45RA+ naive T cells. This sequence originates from a human donor in good health. Some libraries in this study had Jurkat cell RNA spiked in. CDR3 sequence: CSARDNMSPGELFF. In nucleotides, the CDR3 is TGCAGTGCTAGGGACAACATGAGTCCCGGGGAGCTGTTTTTT.